A selection of T cell receptor beta chains follows, all from one sample in a study of response to subunit inactivated influenza vaccine. MiXCR, applied by TCRdb to the RT-PCR reads, yields one record per CDR3 protein. The sample records hundreds of thousands of distinct CDR3 sequences, 15% to 20% being singletons. The source material was CD4+ T cells sorted from PBMCs, sampled less than 30 months after vaccination. The receptors were sampled from a man aged 50 to 75 who received an inactivated influenza vaccine. The CDR3 runs from the conserved cysteine through the conserved F or W. Each record gives: D gene, V gene, J gene, clone size, CDR3 DNA, CDR3 protein. D genes are given only for firm matches. For some rows the clone size is stated as once, few or many, or as a class when expanded; others skip it.

d_gene: TRBD2
v_gene: TRBV7-2
j_gene: TRBJ2-3
abundance: few
CDR3nt: TGTGCCAGCAGGAAACTAGCGGGGGGGTCCCCAGATACGCAGTATTTT
CDR3aa: CASRKLAGGSPDTQYF

d_gene: TRBD1
v_gene: TRBV9
j_gene: TRBJ2-1
abundance: few
CDR3nt: TGTGCCAGCAGCGCCCGGGACAGCTATTACAATGAGCAGTTCTTC
CDR3aa: CASSARDSYYNEQFF

d_gene: .
v_gene: TRBV29-1
j_gene: TRBJ2-3
abundance: few
CDR3nt: TGCAGCGTTGAACGGGCAGCAGGCACAGATACGCAGTATTTT
CDR3aa: CSVERAAGTDTQYF

d_gene: .
v_gene: TRBV20-1
j_gene: TRBJ2-5
abundance: .
CDR3nt: TGCAGCCCGGGCGACCAAGAGACCCAGTACTTC
CDR3aa: CSPGDQETQYF

d_gene: TRBD1
v_gene: TRBV12-3/TRBV12-4
j_gene: TRBJ1-2
abundance: few
CDR3nt: TGTGCCAGCAGTCCTACCCATGGACAGGGGGCGGCGGAGGGCTACACCTTC
CDR3aa: CASSPTHGQGAAEGYTF

d_gene: .
v_gene: TRBV24-1
j_gene: TRBJ1-1
abundance: once
CDR3nt: TGTGCCACCAGTGTCATACGGCGGGAAGCTTTCTTT
CDR3aa: CATSVIRREAFF

d_gene: TRBD2
v_gene: TRBV4-3
j_gene: TRBJ2-1
abundance: many
CDR3nt: TGCGCCAGCAGCCTAGGACTAGCGGGAGGGAATGGTGAGCAGTTCTTC
CDR3aa: CASSLGLAGGNGEQFF

d_gene: TRBD1
v_gene: TRBV18
j_gene: TRBJ2-5
abundance: .
CDR3nt: TGTGCCAGCTCACCGACAGGGATCGGTGGAGAGACCCAGTACTTC
CDR3aa: CASSPTGIGGETQYF

d_gene: .
v_gene: TRBV5-1
j_gene: TRBJ2-6
abundance: few
CDR3nt: TGCGCCAGCAGCTGGGGAGTCTCTGGGGCCAACGTCCTGACTTTC
CDR3aa: CASSWGVSGANVLTF

d_gene: TRBD2
v_gene: TRBV20-1
j_gene: TRBJ2-7
abundance: .
CDR3nt: TGCAGTGCCACTACAGTTTCGCGGACTAGCGACGAGCAGTACTTC
CDR3aa: CSATTVSRTSDEQYF

d_gene: .
v_gene: TRBV28
j_gene: TRBJ2-2
abundance: few
CDR3nt: TGTGCCAGCAGTTTCGTCACCCTCTCCTTTGTGGGCCTCACCGGGGAGCTGTTTTTT
CDR3aa: CASSFVTLSFVGLTGELFF

d_gene: .
v_gene: TRBV4-3
j_gene: TRBJ2-7
abundance: .
CDR3nt: TGCGCCAGCAGCCAACGGGACGGATCGTACGAGCAGTACTTC
CDR3aa: CASSQRDGSYEQYF

d_gene: TRBD2
v_gene: TRBV5-5
j_gene: TRBJ2-2
abundance: few
CDR3nt: TGTGCCAGCAGCAGAAGGACTAGCGGATACACCGGGGAGCTGTTTTTT
CDR3aa: CASSRRTSGYTGELFF

d_gene: .
v_gene: TRBV14
j_gene: TRBJ2-1
abundance: few
CDR3nt: TGTGCCAGCAGCCCCCTAGCGTTCGGACGGGATGAGCAGTTCTTC
CDR3aa: CASSPLAFGRDEQFF

d_gene: TRBD2
v_gene: TRBV20-1
j_gene: TRBJ2-7
abundance: .
CDR3nt: TGCAGTACCGGACTAGCGGATTTCTACGAGCAGTACTTC
CDR3aa: CSTGLADFYEQYF

d_gene: TRBD2
v_gene: TRBV12-3/TRBV12-4
j_gene: TRBJ2-2
abundance: few
CDR3nt: TGTGCCAGCAGTCCCAGTTCTAGCGGGAGTAGAACCGGGGAGCTGTTTTTT
CDR3aa: CASSPSSSGSRTGELFF

d_gene: .
v_gene: TRBV11-2
j_gene: TRBJ2-2
abundance: .
CDR3nt: TGTGCCACCAAATCCTCAGGGGCGAACACCGGGGAGCTGTTTTTT
CDR3aa: CATKSSGANTGELFF

d_gene: .
v_gene: TRBV28
j_gene: TRBJ2-1
abundance: few
CDR3nt: TGTGCCAGCAGCCCCCAGGGGAGGAGGTCCTACAATGAGCAGTTCTTC
CDR3aa: CASSPQGRRSYNEQFF

d_gene: TRBD1
v_gene: TRBV12-3/TRBV12-4
j_gene: TRBJ1-1
abundance: few
CDR3nt: TGTGCCAGCAGAGTACAGGGGCCGGCTGAAGCTTTCTTT
CDR3aa: CASRVQGPAEAFF

d_gene: TRBD2
v_gene: TRBV20-1
j_gene: TRBJ2-3
abundance: .
CDR3nt: TGCAGTGCTGGGGGGACTAGCGGGAACACAGATACGCAGTATTTT
CDR3aa: CSAGGTSGNTDTQYF

d_gene: .
v_gene: TRBV6-1
j_gene: TRBJ2-7
abundance: few
CDR3nt: TGTGCCAGCAGACCCGTTTTGGGCCTTTACGAGCAGTACTTC
CDR3aa: CASRPVLGLYEQYF

d_gene: .
v_gene: TRBV9
j_gene: TRBJ2-5
abundance: few
CDR3nt: TGTGCCAGCAGCGTAGCGGGGGGCTACTCGGAGACCCAGTACTTC
CDR3aa: CASSVAGGYSETQYF

d_gene: .
v_gene: TRBV25-1
j_gene: TRBJ2-1
abundance: .
CDR3nt: TGTGCCAGCAGTGAATCGGCGGGGAGCAATGAGCAGTTCTTC
CDR3aa: CASSESAGSNEQFF

d_gene: TRBD2
v_gene: TRBV20-1
j_gene: TRBJ2-3
abundance: .
CDR3nt: TGCAGTGCTGCCTTCCCCCCTAGCGGCACGCAGTATTTT
CDR3aa: CSAAFPPSGTQYF

d_gene: .
v_gene: TRBV20-1
j_gene: TRBJ1-1
abundance: few
CDR3nt: TGCAGTGCTAGAGAACGGGGGAGAGGCACTGAAGCTTTCTTT
CDR3aa: CSARERGRGTEAFF

d_gene: .
v_gene: TRBV15
j_gene: TRBJ1-1
abundance: many
CDR3nt: TGTGCCAAAGAAGGGGGGGGAGTGGGTGAAGCTTTCTTT
CDR3aa: CAKEGGGVGEAFF

d_gene: .
v_gene: TRBV7-2
j_gene: TRBJ1-1
abundance: .
CDR3nt: TGTGCCAGCAGCTTAGTTATGGGCACTGAAGCTTTCTTT
CDR3aa: CASSLVMGTEAFF

d_gene: TRBD2
v_gene: TRBV29-1
j_gene: TRBJ2-2
abundance: .
CDR3nt: TGCAGCGTTCGTGGCGGGAGCTCTTCCGGGGAGCTGTTTTTT
CDR3aa: CSVRGGSSSGELFF

d_gene: .
v_gene: TRBV12-3/TRBV12-4
j_gene: TRBJ2-1
abundance: .
CDR3nt: TGTGCCAGCAGCGGCGGGAACTCCTACAATGAGCAGTTCTTC
CDR3aa: CASSGGNSYNEQFF

d_gene: TRBD1
v_gene: TRBV20-1
j_gene: TRBJ1-4
abundance: .
CDR3nt: TGCAGTGCTAGAGATCAGGGGGTTTCGCAAAAACTGTTTTTT
CDR3aa: CSARDQGVSQKLFF

d_gene: .
v_gene: TRBV7-8
j_gene: TRBJ2-7
abundance: .
CDR3nt: TGTGCCAGCAGCTTAGCGGCAGGGATCCACGAGCAGTACTTC
CDR3aa: CASSLAAGIHEQYF

d_gene: TRBD1
v_gene: TRBV7-2
j_gene: TRBJ2-3
abundance: few
CDR3nt: TGTGCCAGCAGCTTCGGGACAGGGAGGACAGATACGCAGTATTTT
CDR3aa: CASSFGTGRTDTQYF

d_gene: TRBD1
v_gene: TRBV30
j_gene: TRBJ2-7
abundance: few
CDR3nt: TGTGCCTGGAGTAGACTGACAGGGACCGCGGAGGAGCAGTACTTC
CDR3aa: CAWSRLTGTAEEQYF

d_gene: TRBD2
v_gene: TRBV29-1
j_gene: TRBJ2-7
abundance: few
CDR3nt: TGCAGCGTTGAGCTAAGCGGGACCCCAACCTACGAGCAGTACTTC
CDR3aa: CSVELSGTPTYEQYF

d_gene: TRBD1
v_gene: TRBV5-1
j_gene: TRBJ2-1
abundance: few
CDR3nt: TGCGCCAGCAGCTTGCAGGGGGCAGCGAATGAGCAGTTCTTC
CDR3aa: CASSLQGAANEQFF

d_gene: .
v_gene: TRBV20-1
j_gene: TRBJ2-5
abundance: .
CDR3nt: TGCAGTGCTAGAGACCCCCGCGAAGCGAGCGAGACCCAGTACTTC
CDR3aa: CSARDPREASETQYF

d_gene: TRBD2
v_gene: TRBV30
j_gene: TRBJ2-1
abundance: .
CDR3nt: TGTGCCTGGAGTACGGGAGGATTATACAATGAGCAGTTCTTC
CDR3aa: CAWSTGGLYNEQFF

d_gene: TRBD1
v_gene: TRBV6-1
j_gene: TRBJ2-2
abundance: .
CDR3nt: TGTGCCAGCAGTCTTAACACAGGGGCCGGGGAGCTGTTTTTT
CDR3aa: CASSLNTGAGELFF

d_gene: .
v_gene: TRBV28
j_gene: TRBJ2-7
abundance: .
CDR3nt: TGTGCCAGCAGTTTCCTAAAATACGAGCAGTACTTC
CDR3aa: CASSFLKYEQYF

d_gene: TRBD1
v_gene: TRBV19
j_gene: TRBJ1-1
abundance: few
CDR3nt: TGTGCCAGTAGTTCCATACAGGGGTATGAAGCTTTCTTT
CDR3aa: CASSSIQGYEAFF

d_gene: .
v_gene: TRBV6-1
j_gene: TRBJ1-1
abundance: .
CDR3nt: TGTGCCAGCAGTGAAGGGGGGGGCCTCACTGAAGCTTTCTTT
CDR3aa: CASSEGGGLTEAFF

d_gene: TRBD2
v_gene: TRBV5-1
j_gene: TRBJ2-2
abundance: .
CDR3nt: TGCGCCAGCAGCCCCGGACTAGCGGGGGGTATAGTCGCCGGGGAGCTGTTTTTT
CDR3aa: CASSPGLAGGIVAGELFF

d_gene: .
v_gene: TRBV10-3
j_gene: TRBJ2-7
abundance: few
CDR3nt: TGTGCCATCAGTCCGTGGGAACGCTCCTACGAGCAGTACTTC
CDR3aa: CAISPWERSYEQYF

d_gene: .
v_gene: TRBV20-1
j_gene: TRBJ2-3
abundance: .
CDR3nt: TGCAGTGCTACCGGGAGCAGGGGAGTTAGCACAGATACGCAGTATTTT
CDR3aa: CSATGSRGVSTDTQYF

d_gene: TRBD1
v_gene: TRBV12-3/TRBV12-4
j_gene: TRBJ1-1
abundance: .
CDR3nt: TGTGCCAGCAGTTTGCAGACAGGGGGCACTGAAGCTTTCTTT
CDR3aa: CASSLQTGGTEAFF

d_gene: .
v_gene: TRBV7-2
j_gene: TRBJ2-7
abundance: few
CDR3nt: TGTGCCAGCAGCATAAATCCCTACGAGCAGTACTTC
CDR3aa: CASSINPYEQYF

d_gene: TRBD2
v_gene: TRBV7-7
j_gene: TRBJ2-5
abundance: .
CDR3nt: TGTGCCAGCAGCCCCCGGACTAGCGGGAGGGCAGGAGAGACCCAGTACTTC
CDR3aa: CASSPRTSGRAGETQYF

d_gene: .
v_gene: TRBV7-2
j_gene: TRBJ2-1
abundance: few
CDR3nt: TGTGCCAGCAGCTTCGGATACAATGAGCAGTTCTTC
CDR3aa: CASSFGYNEQFF

d_gene: .
v_gene: TRBV4-1
j_gene: TRBJ2-7
abundance: .
CDR3nt: TGCGCCAGCAGCATACCTGGGGCAGAATCGTACGAGCAGTACTTC
CDR3aa: CASSIPGAESYEQYF

d_gene: TRBD2
v_gene: TRBV20-1
j_gene: TRBJ2-3
abundance: .
CDR3nt: TGCAGTGCCCCTCCTAGCGGGAGGGGGGGGACGCAGTATTTT
CDR3aa: CSAPPSGRGGTQYF

d_gene: .
v_gene: TRBV20-1
j_gene: TRBJ2-5
abundance: few
CDR3nt: TGCAGTGCTAGAGTGGCCGGGGGAGAGACCCAGTACTTC
CDR3aa: CSARVAGGETQYF

d_gene: TRBD1
v_gene: TRBV12-3/TRBV12-4
j_gene: TRBJ1-5
abundance: many
CDR3nt: TGTGCCAGCAGTAAGACAGGGGGGGCTCAGCCCCAGCATTTT
CDR3aa: CASSKTGGAQPQHF

d_gene: TRBD1
v_gene: TRBV7-2
j_gene: TRBJ1-6
abundance: many
CDR3nt: TGTGCCAGCAGCTTAGGGACAGGGACCTCACCCCTCCACTTT
CDR3aa: CASSLGTGTSPLHF

d_gene: TRBD1
v_gene: TRBV3-1
j_gene: TRBJ2-1
abundance: few
CDR3nt: TGTGCCAGCCTAGGGGGCGACCATGGGAATGAGCAGTTCTTC
CDR3aa: CASLGGDHGNEQFF

d_gene: .
v_gene: TRBV7-2
j_gene: TRBJ2-2
abundance: few
CDR3nt: TGTGCCAGCAGCACTATACCCTATAACACCGGGGAGCTGTTTTTT
CDR3aa: CASSTIPYNTGELFF

d_gene: .
v_gene: TRBV15
j_gene: TRBJ2-3
abundance: .
CDR3nt: TGTGCCACCAGCAGAGATAATTGGGCAGATCCAGATACGCAGTATTTT
CDR3aa: CATSRDNWADPDTQYF

d_gene: .
v_gene: TRBV12-3/TRBV12-4
j_gene: TRBJ2-1
abundance: .
CDR3nt: TGTGCCAGCAGTTCAACCACGATTGGCGGAGGGTACAATGAGCAGTTCTTC
CDR3aa: CASSSTTIGGGYNEQFF

d_gene: .
v_gene: TRBV7-2
j_gene: TRBJ2-5
abundance: .
CDR3nt: TGTGCCAGCAGCACATGGGAGCAAGAGACCCAGTACTTC
CDR3aa: CASSTWEQETQYF

d_gene: .
v_gene: TRBV12-3/TRBV12-4
j_gene: TRBJ2-3
abundance: few
CDR3nt: TGTGCCAGCACCTCCTGGGGGAAAGATACGCAGTATTTT
CDR3aa: CASTSWGKDTQYF